This T cell receptor beta chain was retrieved from a study of blood T cell repertoires in COVID-19. Study-level information: Spain, Italy and the United States supplied samples that represented acute and convalescent COVID-19. In each case, the material was cDNA or gDNA derived from T cells, B-cell-depleted T cells, or PBMCs.

In the source study's methods: The assay estimated nucleated cells by amplifying reference gene primers. Profiled with immunoSEQ multiplex PCR; TCRdb holds only in-frame clones, not every one. V, J and clone size are taken as reported in that table, and D and trimming were inferred from the DNA itself. The table lists some 150,000 clones, around 86% of them singletons. The CDR3 is 15 residues long. V lost 4 bases, J lost 2 bases, and 12 bases lay in between. Per the germline V gene, CDR1 is SGHKS and CDR2 is YYEKEE (reference sequence). The sample comprised peripheral blood. The rearrangement links TRBV5-5 to TRBJ1-4; D might be TRBD1 (6 bases). The TCR comes from a man between 50 and 59 years old who had recovered from COVID-19. The CDR3 region has the DNA TGTGCCAGCAGCGTGCTCGGACAGACTAATGAAAAACTGTTTTTT. This encodes CASSVLGQTNEKLFF.